Sequencing of this TCR beta chain was carried out in a study of blood T cell repertoires in COVID-19. Across the whole study: T cells, B-cell-depleted T cells, or PBMCs provided the cDNA or gDNA that served as material.

Participant ages covered roughly 18 to 89 years across 20 to 25 US areas. Recovery meant two consecutive negative NP/OP PCR tests, professional clearance, or resolved symptoms. The trim removed 3 bases at V and 2 bases at J, leaving 5 bases unmatched. The CDR3 extends over 16 amino acids. Germline V lookup: CDR1 SGDLS, CDR2 YYNGEE. This clone was seen just once. TCRdb keeps only in-frame clones here, not all; method: immunoSEQ multiplex PCR. Of more than 300,000 clones in the sample, approximately 90% are singletons; the top ten hold about 1.2%. Sequenced material: PBMCs or T cells enriched from blood (not recorded which). This sequence originates from a young woman who had recovered from COVID-19. The chain couples TRBV9 to TRBJ2-3, with 11 nucleotides matching TRBD2. The CDR3 protein is CASSAISGGVTDTQYF. The DNA for the CDR3 is TGTGCCAGCAGCGCGATTAGCGGGGGGGTCACAGATACGCAGTATTTT. The variable domain in full, with the rest retrieved from reference TRBV9 and TRBJ2-3, is DSGVTQTPKHLITATGQRVTLRCSPRSGDLSVYWYQQSLDQGLQFLIQYYNGEERAKGNILERFSAQQFPDLHSELNLSSLELGDSALYFCASSAISGGVTDTQYFGPGTRLTVL.